Shown below are 17 T cell receptor beta chains from a single sample sequenced in a study of identical twins. TCRdb re-called the 5' RACE reads through MiXCR, storing one row per CDR3 protein. The sample has just over 500,000 distinct CDR3 sequences; roughly a fifth are singletons. This same sample was also taken into another study, of T cells expressing NK-cell markers.

Specimen: CD4+ T cells sorted from blood. The receptors were gathered from a young woman in good health.

This clonotype was observed many times. This chain connects TRBV4-3 to TRBJ2-3; 9 bases align to TRBD1. The V and J ends lost 3 bases and 6 bases, in that order; junction bases with no gene match: 4. Per the germline V gene, CDR1 is LGHNA and CDR2 is YSLEER. This CDR3 region has 14 residues. As DNA, the CDR3 is TGCGCCAGCAGCCACGGACAGGGGACCGATACGCAGTATTTT. It codes for CASSHGQGTDTQYF.

The chain uses TRBV6-5 and TRBJ2-7; TRBD2 matches at 8 bases. Germline-derived CDR1 and CDR2 are MNHEY and SVGAGI. This CDR3 is 14 amino acids long. Germline trimming cut 4 bases from V and 3 bases from J; bases unmatched to any gene: 5. The CDR3 loop reads CASSFPGGGYEQYF. The CDR3 nucleotides are TGTGCCAGCAGTTTCCCCGGGGGGGGCTACGAGCAGTACTTC.

This rearrangement joins TRBV4-2 to TRBJ2-2; TRBD2 is a possible D gene (7 bases). CDR1 LGHNA and CDR2 YNFKEQ come from the germline V gene. The CDR3 runs to 19 residues. Trimming took off 2 bases at V and 5 bases at J, with 24 bases between the two ends. The CDR3 here is CASSQSPDAGALGTGELFF. The CDR3, as DNA: TGTGCCAGCAGCCAATCCCCCGATGCGGGGGCGTTAGGGACCGGGGAGCTGTTTTTT.

This clonotype was found a few times. V usage is TRBV29-1 and J usage is TRBJ2-5; tentatively, D is TRBD2 (7 bases). Germline assignment: CDR1 SQVTM and CDR2 ANQGSEA. V dropped 8 bases and J dropped 0 bases, with 19 bases sitting between them. The CDR3 runs to 15 residues. Here the CDR3 DNA reads TGCAGCATGGGGGGGGCGACAGCATACCAAGAGACCCAGTACTTC. It translates to CSMGGATAYQETQYF. Complete variable domain (other parts from reference TRBV29-1 and TRBJ2-5): SAVISQKPSRDICQRGTSLTIQCQVDSQVTMMFWYRQQPGQSLTLIATANQGSEATYESGFVIDKFPISRPNLTFSTLTVSNMSPEDSSIYLCSMGGATAYQETQYFGPGTRLLVL.

This clonotype was counted only a few times. The rearrangement uses TRBV12-3 or TRBV12-4 and TRBJ2-2, with D perhaps matching TRBD1 or TRBD2 (6 bases each). The CDR3 loop spans 13 amino acids. Trimming removed 9 bases at V and 2 bases at J, with 10 bases between. The CDR3 DNA reads TGTGCCAGTCGGGGGCCCAACACCGGGGAGCTGTTTTTT. Its translation is CASRGPNTGELFF.

This chain joins TRBV7-9 and TRBJ1-1, with D perhaps matching TRBD1 (5 bases). Germline CDR1 is SEHNR and CDR2 is FQNEAQ (reference sequence). This CDR3 spans 13 amino acids. Trimming cost V 1 base and J 12 bases, with 15 bases left between them. In DNA, the CDR3 is TGTGCCAGCAGCTTAGACCTAGGTCAGGGAACTTTCTTT. This translates into CASSLDLGQGTFF.

In its sample, this clonotype was seen a few times. J is TRBJ2-1 and V is TRBV4-3; D is perhaps TRBD1 (6 bases). V was cut by 4 bases and J by 5 bases, with 18 bases left in between. This CDR3 contains 16 residues. CDR1 is LGHNA and CDR2 is YSLEER in the germline V gene. Here the CDR3 reads CASSPWDNHKNNEQFF. The CDR3 bases are TGCGCCAGCAGCCCGTGGGACAATCACAAAAACAATGAGCAGTTCTTC.

This clonotype showed up many times. V and J are TRBV6-1 and TRBJ2-1, with 8 positions matching TRBD2. V gave up 7 bases and J gave up 5 bases; unmatched junction bases: 7. CDR3 length: 14 amino acids. Germline CDR1 MNHNS, CDR2 SASEGT. The CDR3 spells CASNRGGPNNEQFF. In nucleotides, the CDR3 is TGTGCCAGCAACCGGGGGGGCCCGAACAATGAGCAGTTCTTC.

The chain combines TRBV30 with TRBJ1-5; D remains ambiguous. Trimming removed 1 base from V and 5 bases from J, with 15 bases in between. The CDR3 has 15 amino acids. The V gene's germline CDR1 is GTSNPN and CDR2 SVGIG (reference sequence). The CDR3 region has the DNA TGTGCCTGGAGTGATACCCCGCCAACCCATCAGCCCCAGCATTTT. Residues: CAWSDTPPTHQPQHF.

The genes are TRBV12-3 or TRBV12-4 and TRBJ2-7, with a tentative D call TRBD1 (5 bases). V was clipped by 5 bases and J by 2 bases, with 10 bases between them. The CDR3 extends over 13 amino acids. Here the CDR3 DNA reads TGTGCCAGCAGTAAACAGGATACCTACGAGCAGTACTTC. Translated: CASSKQDTYEQYF.

This clonotype was counted a few times. This chain connects TRBV7-2 to TRBJ2-7; TRBD1 agrees at 8 bases. The germline V gene has CDR1 SGHTA and CDR2 FQGNSA. The CDR3 has 15 residues. Unmatched junction bases numbered 8, after V lost 4 bases and J lost 3 bases. The CDR3 DNA reads as TGTGCCAGCAGCTCCCGGACAGGGACGGTCTACGAGCAGTACTTC. It encodes CASSSRTGTVYEQYF.

The genes are TRBV3-1 and TRBJ2-3; D is unclear. Germline V gene lookup returns CDR1 LGHDT and CDR2 YNNKEL (reference sequence). Trimming removed 4 bases at V and 3 bases at J, with 11 bases between. The CDR3 spans 14 residues. DNA of the CDR3: TGTGCCAGCAGCCCCACCCTTAGTACAGATACGCAGTATTTT. Its protein product is CASSPTLSTDTQYF.

The chain links TRBV12-3 or TRBV12-4 to TRBJ2-7; TRBD1 or TRBD2 may be the D gene (5 bases each). The V and J ends lost 5 bases and 4 bases respectively, with 12 bases between them. The CDR3 is 13 residues long. CDR3 sequence: CASSTGRTYEQYF. The CDR3 DNA reads TGTGCCAGCAGTACGGGACGGACGTACGAGCAGTACTTC.

This clonotype was recorded at least ten times. This rearrangement joins TRBV5-1 to TRBJ2-1; D gene uncertain. CDR1 is SGHRS, CDR2 YFSETQ, per germline. CDR3 length: 13 amino acids. V was pared by 0 bases and J by 8 bases, with 9 bases between. CDR3 in DNA: TGCGCCAGCAGCTTGGACCCGAGAGATGAGCAGTTCTTC. Translation: CASSLDPRDEQFF. Combining the CDR3 with reference TRBV5-1 and TRBJ2-1 gives the whole variable domain KAGVTQTPRYLIKTRGQQVTLSCSPISGHRSVSWYQQTPGQGLQFLFEYFSETQRNKGNFPGRFSGRQFSNSRSEMNVSTLELGDSALYLCASSLDPRDEQFFGPGTRLTVL.

The chain uses TRBV5-1 and TRBJ2-4, with TRBD1 matching over 7 bases. The V segment lost 0 bases and the J segment 7 bases; nucleotides outside the gene matches: 1. Germline V gives CDR1 SGHRS, CDR2 YFSETQ. This CDR3 contains 13 residues. The CDR3 region has the DNA TGCGCCAGCAGCTTGGACAGGGGTAACATTCAGTACTTC. Translated, it gives CASSLDRGNIQYF.

This clonotype turned up a few times. This chain links TRBV20-1 with TRBJ2-1, with D possibly matching TRBD2 (6 bases). In germline, CDR1 is DFQATT, CDR2 SNEGSKA (reference sequence). Trimming removed 6 bases from V and 8 bases from J, with 11 bases in between. This CDR3 comprises 11 residues. CDR3 sequence reads: CSAPLAYEQFF. The CDR3 DNA follows: TGCAGTGCACCTCTAGCGTATGAGCAGTTCTTC.

The chain carries TRBV6-2 or TRBV6-3 and TRBJ1-5, with D tentatively TRBD1 (5 bases). There are 12 residues in the CDR3. The V end was cut by 6 bases, the J end by 7 bases, with 10 bases between. Germline CDR1 MNHEY, CDR2 SVGEGT. The CDR3 here is CASRGRVQPQHF. The CDR3 coding sequence is TGTGCCAGCAGGGGCAGGGTCCAGCCCCAGCATTTT.